Sequencing of this TCR beta chain was carried out in a study of blood T cell repertoires in COVID-19. Study at large: Acute and convalescent COVID-19 specimens originated in the United States, Italy and Spain.

Per germline, CDR1 GTSNPN and CDR2 SVGIG (reference sequence). This CDR3 has 12 amino acids. The V gene end was trimmed by 5 bases and the J gene end by 6 bases; junction bases not matched to a gene: 3. Using immunoSEQ multiplex PCR, the repertoire was profiled, and TCRdb retains in-frame clones only, with some absent. The table shows tens of thousands of clones, with roughly 92% occurring only once. Sequencing was performed on peripheral blood. This sequence joins TRBV30 and TRBJ1-2; 10 bases align to TRBD1. This clonotype was obtained from a middle-aged man with active COVID-19. The CDR3 reads CAWETGGDGYTF. CDR3 bases: TGTGCCTGGGAGACAGGGGGCGATGGCTACACCTTC.